The 11 T cell receptor beta chains presented below share a single source sample, sequenced in a study of read filtering for tumor transcriptome and immune sequencing. This library used roughly 0.4 ug RNA and molecular barcoded adaptors spanning alpha/delta and beta/gamma chains. TCRdb re-called the reads through MiXCR, storing one row per CDR3 protein. The sample shows around 50,000 distinct CDR3 sequences, around 12% of them seen only once. Sequences were obtained from a population of CD138-negative cells sorted from bone marrow. The receptors were sampled from a donor aged 40 or older with multiple myeloma.

The table lists this clonotype with many counts. The chain has TRBV2 and TRBJ2-3, with 7 bases matching TRBD2. CDR1 is SNHLY and CDR2 is FYNNEI in the germline V gene. The CDR3 has 13 residues. J gave up 5 bases and V 7 bases, and 6 bases lay outside the gene matches. The CDR3 DNA is TGTGCCAGCAATAAGCGGGGACGAGATACGCAGTATTTT. As protein: CASNKRGRDTQYF.

This clonotype was seen repeatedly, ten times or more. The chain is built from TRBV2 and TRBJ1-1; D gene ambiguous. V lost 6 bases, J lost 4 bases, and 9 bases lay in between. Germline CDR1 is SNHLY and CDR2 is FYNNEI. The CDR3 runs to 12 residues. This chain's CDR3 is CASSGRGTEAFF. The CDR3 bases are TGTGCCAGCAGCGGCCGGGGCACTGAAGCTTTCTTT. Filled out from reference TRBV2 and TRBJ1-1, the complete variable domain reads EPEVTQTPSHQVTQMGQEVILRCVPISNHLYFYWYRQILGQKVEFLVSFYNNEISEKSEIFDDQFSVERPDGSNFTLKIRSTKLEDSAMYFCASSGRGTEAFFGQGTRLTVV.

Regarding this clonotype: This sequence may be a read error, since a much larger clone differs from it by one base. This chain links TRBV5-8 with TRBJ1-4; tentatively, D is TRBD1 (6 bases). The V gene lost 3 bases and the J gene lost 8 bases, with 8 bases spanning the gap. The CDR3 loop spans 12 amino acids. The V gene's germline CDR1 is SGHTS and CDR2 YDEGEE. This chain's CDR3 is CASSSGGEKLFF. The CDR3 DNA reads as TGTGCCAGCAGCTCTGGGGGCGAAAAACTGTTTTTT. Supplemented by reference TRBV5-8 and TRBJ1-4, the full variable domain reads EAGVTQSPTHLIKTRGQQATLRCSPISGHTSVYWYQQALGLGLQFLLWYDEGEERNRGNFPPRFSGRQFPNYSSELNVNALELEDSALYLCASSSGGEKLFFGSGTQLSVL.

The sample holds many counts of this clonotype. V usage is TRBV5-1 and J usage is TRBJ1-1, with TRBD1 as a possible D gene (6 bases). V was trimmed by 0 bases and J by 0 bases, leaving 12 bases between them. The CDR3 extends over 16 amino acids. CDR1 and CDR2 (germline): SGHRS, YFSETQ. In DNA form, the CDR3 reads TGCGCCAGCAGCTTGGTTTATGGACAGTTGAACACTGAAGCTTTCTTT. Amino acid sequence: CASSLVYGQLNTEAFF.

The sample holds many counts of this clonotype. The chain joins TRBV28 to TRBJ1-2; the match to TRBD1 covers 8 bases. CDR1 is MDHEN, CDR2 SYDVKM, per germline. J was trimmed by 7 bases and V by 2 bases; bases with no gene match: 3. CDR3 length: 13 residues. CDR3 coding DNA: TGTGCCAGCAGTTTAGGACAGGGAAGTGGCTACACCTTC. Its protein product is CASSLGQGSGYTF.

In its sample, this clonotype was seen many times. The chain joins TRBV14 to TRBJ2-6; 7 nucleotides agree with TRBD1. After removal of 3 bases from V and 0 bases from J, the junction contained 11 bases not matched to a gene. The CDR3 covers 19 residues. The germline V gene has CDR1 SGHDN and CDR2 FVKESK. The DNA of the CDR3 is TGTGCCAGCAGCCAGCTGCAGGGACAGAAGAGCTCTGGGGCCAACGTCCTGACTTTC. This gives the protein CASSQLQGQKSSGANVLTF.

This clonotype was seen a few times. The junction departs from germline at one end; a sequencing error may be responsible. The V call is TRBV6-2 or TRBV6-3, the J call TRBJ1-1; TRBD1 is a possible D gene (6 bases). The CDR3 is 16 amino acids. Germline loops: CDR1 MNHEY, CDR2 SVGEGT. DNA for the CDR3: TGTGCCAGCAGTTACCTCCGGGGGCGCCCGAACACTGATGCTTTCTTT. Protein sequence: CASSYLRGRPNTDAFF.

This clonotype has at least ten counts. The chain couples TRBV6-2 or TRBV6-3 to TRBJ1-2, with D perhaps matching TRBD1 (5 bases). V was cut by 7 bases and J by 4 bases, with 19 bases left in between. The germline V gene has CDR1 MNHEY and CDR2 SVGEGT. CDR3 length: 15 amino acids. The CDR3 spells CASTPRQGWIYGYTF. The CDR3 nucleotides read TGTGCCAGCACCCCCCGGCAGGGATGGATCTATGGCTACACCTTC.

This clonotype occurred many times. The chain couples TRBV24-1 to TRBJ1-5; the D is unclear. CDR3 length: 16 amino acids. Germline V CDR1 and CDR2: KGHDR, SFDVKD. V dropped 5 bases and J dropped 0 bases, with 13 bases sitting between them. The CDR3 is CATSGEFPYSNQPQHF. The CDR3 DNA follows: TGTGCCACCAGTGGGGAATTTCCTTATAGCAATCAGCCCCAGCATTTT.

This clonotype was detected ten times or more. CDR3 in DNA: TGTGCCAGCAGTTCCCAAGGGGGCAGGGATACGCAGTATTTT. It translates to CASSSQGGRDTQYF. This chain links TRBV12-3 or TRBV12-4 with TRBJ2-3, with 7 nucleotides matching TRBD1. This CDR3 has 14 amino acids. V shed 4 bases, J shed 6 bases, and the junction held 7 bases outside the gene matches.

Comment on this clonotype: This is likely a read error, given that the CDR3 carries no conserved phenylalanine or tryptophan at its end. The gene calls are TRBV5-4 and TRBJ2-5; TRBD2 is a possible D gene (5 bases). Germline CDR1 and CDR2: SGHNT and YYREEE (reference sequence). CDR3 length: 14 residues. The CDR3 is CAGSLAAGKETQYL. The CDR3 DNA reads as TGTGCCGGCAGCTTGGCGGCCGGGAAAGAGACCCAGTACCTC.